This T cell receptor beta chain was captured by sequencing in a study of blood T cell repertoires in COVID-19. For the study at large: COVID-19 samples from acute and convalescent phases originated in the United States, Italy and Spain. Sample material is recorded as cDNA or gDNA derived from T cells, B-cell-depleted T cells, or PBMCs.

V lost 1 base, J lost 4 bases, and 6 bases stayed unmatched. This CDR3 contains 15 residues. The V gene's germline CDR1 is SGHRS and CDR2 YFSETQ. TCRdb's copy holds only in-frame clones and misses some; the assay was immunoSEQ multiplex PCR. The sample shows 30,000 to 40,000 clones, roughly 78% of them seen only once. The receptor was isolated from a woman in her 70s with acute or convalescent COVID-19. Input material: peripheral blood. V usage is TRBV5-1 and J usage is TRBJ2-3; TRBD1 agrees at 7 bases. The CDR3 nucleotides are TGCGCCAGCAGCTTGTCGGTCCAGGGGGCAGATACGCAGTATTTT. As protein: CASSLSVQGADTQYF.